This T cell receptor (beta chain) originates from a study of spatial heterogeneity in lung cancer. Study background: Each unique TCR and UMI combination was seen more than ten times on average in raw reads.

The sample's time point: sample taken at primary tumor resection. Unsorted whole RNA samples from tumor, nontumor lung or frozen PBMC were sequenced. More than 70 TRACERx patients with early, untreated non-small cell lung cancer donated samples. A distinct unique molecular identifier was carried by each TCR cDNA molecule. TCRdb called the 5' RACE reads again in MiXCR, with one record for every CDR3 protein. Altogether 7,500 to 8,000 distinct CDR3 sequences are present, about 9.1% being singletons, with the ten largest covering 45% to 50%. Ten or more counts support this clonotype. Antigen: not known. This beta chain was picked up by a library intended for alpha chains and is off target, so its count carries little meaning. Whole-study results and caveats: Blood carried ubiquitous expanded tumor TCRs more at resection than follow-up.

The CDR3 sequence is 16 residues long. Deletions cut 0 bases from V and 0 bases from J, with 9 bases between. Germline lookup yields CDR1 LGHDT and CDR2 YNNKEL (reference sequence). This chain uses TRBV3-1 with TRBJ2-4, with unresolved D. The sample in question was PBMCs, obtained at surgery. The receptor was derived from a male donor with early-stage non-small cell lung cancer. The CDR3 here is CASSQEALQAKNIQYF. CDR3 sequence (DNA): TGTGCCAGCAGCCAAGAGGCCCTCCAAGCCAAAAACATTCAGTACTTC.